This TCR beta chain emerged from a study of spatial heterogeneity in lung cancer (dated by TCRdb to between 2019 and 2020). For the study in its entirety: Samples were obtained from around 72 patients with early-stage, untreated non-small cell lung cancer from the lung TRACERx cohort. Follow-up PBMC samples were sequenced whenever available, with a median time to follow-up of approximately 2 years after resection. Beta-chain transcripts were consistently detected in greater numbers than alpha-chain transcripts, which likely reflects a higher abundance of beta-chain transcripts. In the raw uncorrected reads, each unique combination of TCR and UMI appeared more than ten times on average. In non-small cell lung cancer, the study made a quantitative comparison of TCR alpha and beta repertoires among multiple tumor regions, matched nontumor lung and blood. The study linked features of the TCR repertoire to counts of nonsynonymous mutations, which were determined by whole-exome sequencing of tumor tissue. At surgery, both alpha and beta chains were TCR-sequenced in 220 tumor regions, about 61 matched nontumor lung samples and 50 to 60 PBMC samples.

Remarks on this clonotype: This receptor's antigen is unknown. No much larger clonotype is one base removed from it; base qualities were not supplied.

The time point label, read with the paper, signifies: blood at routine non-recurrence follow-up after resection. Without any cell sorting, TCR sequencing was performed on whole RNA extracted either from tumor and nontumor lung tissue or from cryopreserved PBMC samples. Only patients for whom sufficient RNA was available from at least two tumor regions were selected for TCR sequencing. The method behind the library was 5' RACE. The sequencer listed for this sample is NextSeq 500. To allow correction of PCR and sequencing errors, the TCR library protocol tagged every TCR cDNA molecule with a unique molecular identifier. Under the source paper's analysis protocol: TCR identification, UMI-based error correction and CDR3 extraction were all carried out with Decombinator tools. TCRs above a frequency of 2 per 1,000, corresponding to the top 1% of the tumor frequency distribution, were defined as expanded. Rényi diversity was computed with the R vegan package after subsampling each repertoire 100 times to 5,000 TCRs. To build CDR3 similarity networks, amino acid triplet string-kernel similarity was used, and CDR3s were connected when their pairwise similarity was above 0.82. The public reads were reanalyzed by TCRdb: fastp trimming at Q25, MiXCR alignment, in-frame beta chains only. A single entry per CDR3 protein holds the most common genes and DNA from its merged rows. The V and J calls were determined by TCRdb, not by the authors. The table for this sample lists approximately 50,000 distinct CDR3 sequences; roughly 7% of them were counted only once. The top ten hold approximately 40% of the sample.

General conclusions and limits of the study: Only roughly 14 patients were included in comparisons of baseline and follow-up blood repertoires. Ubiquitous expanded tumor TCRs were found in blood more often at tumor resection than at routine follow-up. Confirming at a functional level the hypothesis that regional TCRs recognize regional mutations was considered to require additional single-cell paired TCR alpha and beta sequencing.

Trimming removed 1 base from V and 6 bases from J, leaving 10 bases between the germline ends. Based on the germline V gene, the CDR1 and CDR2 sequences are SGHRS and YFSETQ. Taken from cysteine to phenylalanine, the CDR3 has 13 residues. The entry retains the CDR3 DNA only, 39 bases that are in frame from base 1. This receptor was obtained from a female donor with early-stage non-small cell lung cancer. The sample was PBMCs, taken at follow-up. The receptor chain draws on TRBV5-1 and TRBJ1-1; perhaps TRBD1 is the D gene, with 5 bases matching. DNA sequence: TGCGCCAGCAGCTTGCAGGGCACATCTGAAGCTTTCTTT. The translation is CASSLQGTSEAFF. The variable domain in full, with residues beyond the CDR3 obtained from the reference TRBV5-1 and TRBJ1-1 genes, is KAGVTQTPRYLIKTRGQQVTLSCSPISGHRSVSWYQQTPGQGLQFLFEYFSETQRNKGNFPGRFSGRQFSNSRSEMNVSTLELGDSALYLCASSLQGTSEAFFGQGTRLTVV.